Sequencing of this TCR beta chain was carried out in a study of identical twins. CDR1 and CDR2 from the germline V gene are LNHNV and YYDKDF (reference sequence). The CDR3 runs to 13 residues. The V and J ends lost 5 bases and 1 base respectively, with 8 bases between them. In the case of this clonotype: The antigen is undetermined.

Unique molecular identifiers were present on the cDNA, which also gained a universal primer site by template switching. Each CDR3 protein gets one entry after TCRdb re-called the 5' RACE reads with MiXCR. The sample includes some 570,000 distinct CDR3 sequences, 20% to 25% of them seen just once. Healthy Caucasian individuals made up all the donors. Study results and caveats: Zero-insertion results could be subject to partial confounding by invariant MAIT and iNKT cells. There were fewer insertions in abundant cord blood beta clonotypes, but memory repertoires showed no such pattern.

The sample also formed part of further work on yellow fever vaccine responses in identical twins.

This sequence was found in a woman aged 18-30 years in good health. The chain employs TRBV15 and TRBJ1-1; no firm D call. The specimen sequenced was CD4+ T cells sorted from blood. The CDR3, as DNA: TGTGCCACCAGCCTCGTGGGGAACACTGAAGCTTTCTTT. This translates into CATSLVGNTEAFF.